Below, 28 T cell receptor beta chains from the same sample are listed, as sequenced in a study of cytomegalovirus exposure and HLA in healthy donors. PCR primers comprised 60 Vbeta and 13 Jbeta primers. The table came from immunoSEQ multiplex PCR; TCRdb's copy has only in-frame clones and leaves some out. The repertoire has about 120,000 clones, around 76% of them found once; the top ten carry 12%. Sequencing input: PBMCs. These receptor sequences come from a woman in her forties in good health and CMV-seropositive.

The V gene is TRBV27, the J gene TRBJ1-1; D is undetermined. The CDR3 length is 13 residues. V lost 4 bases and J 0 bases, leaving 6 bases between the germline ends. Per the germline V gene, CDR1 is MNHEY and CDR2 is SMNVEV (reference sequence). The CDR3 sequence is CASSSLLNTEAFF. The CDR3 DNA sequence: TGTGCCAGCAGTTCACTCTTGAACACTGAAGCTTTCTTT.

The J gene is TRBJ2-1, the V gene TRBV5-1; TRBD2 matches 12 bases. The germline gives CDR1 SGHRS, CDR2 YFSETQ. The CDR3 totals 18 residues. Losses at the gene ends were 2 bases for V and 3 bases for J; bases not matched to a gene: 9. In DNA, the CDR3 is TGCGCCAGCAGCTTAGACGCGACTAGCGGGGGCCTCTACAATGAGCAGTTCTTC. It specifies CASSLDATSGGLYNEQFF. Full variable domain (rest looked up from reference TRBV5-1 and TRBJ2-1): KAGVTQTPRYLIKTRGQQVTLSCSPISGHRSVSWYQQTPGQGLQFLFEYFSETQRNKGNFPGRFSGRQFSNSRSEMNVSTLELGDSALYLCASSLDATSGGLYNEQFFGPGTRLTVL.

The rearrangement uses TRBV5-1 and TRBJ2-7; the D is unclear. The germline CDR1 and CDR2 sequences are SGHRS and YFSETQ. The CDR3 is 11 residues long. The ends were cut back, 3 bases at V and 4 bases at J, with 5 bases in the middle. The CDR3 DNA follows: TGCGCCAGCAGCTCAATTTACGAGCAGTACTTC. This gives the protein CASSSIYEQYF. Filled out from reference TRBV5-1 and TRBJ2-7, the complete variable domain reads KAGVTQTPRYLIKTRGQQVTLSCSPISGHRSVSWYQQTPGQGLQFLFEYFSETQRNKGNFPGRFSGRQFSNSRSEMNVSTLELGDSALYLCASSSIYEQYFGPGTRLTVT.

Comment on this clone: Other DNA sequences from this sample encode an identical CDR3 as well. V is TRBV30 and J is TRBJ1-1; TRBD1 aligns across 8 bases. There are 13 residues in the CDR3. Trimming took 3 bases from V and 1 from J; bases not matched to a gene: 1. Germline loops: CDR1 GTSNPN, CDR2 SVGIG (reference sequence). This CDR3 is CAWRGQGNTEAFF. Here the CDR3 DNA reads TGTGCCTGGAGAGGACAGGGGAACACTGAAGCTTTCTTT.

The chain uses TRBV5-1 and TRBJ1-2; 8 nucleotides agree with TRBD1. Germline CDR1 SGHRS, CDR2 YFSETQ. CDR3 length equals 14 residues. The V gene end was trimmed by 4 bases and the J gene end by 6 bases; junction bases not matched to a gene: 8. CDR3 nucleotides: TGCGCCAGCAGCCCGGGACAGGTTCTCGATGGCTACACCTTC. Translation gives CASSPGQVLDGYTF.

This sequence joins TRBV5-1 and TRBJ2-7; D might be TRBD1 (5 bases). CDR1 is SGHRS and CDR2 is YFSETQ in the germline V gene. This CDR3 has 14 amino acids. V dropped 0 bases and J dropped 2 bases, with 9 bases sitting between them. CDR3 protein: CASSLAAGPYEQYF. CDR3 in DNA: TGCGCCAGCAGCTTGGCGGCAGGGCCCTACGAGCAGTACTTC.

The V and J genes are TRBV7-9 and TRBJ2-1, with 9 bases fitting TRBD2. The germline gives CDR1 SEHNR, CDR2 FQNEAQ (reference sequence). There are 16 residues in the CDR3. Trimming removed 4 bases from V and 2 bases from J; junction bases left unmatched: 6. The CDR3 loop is CASSSSAGGTYNEQFF. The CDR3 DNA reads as TGTGCCAGCAGCTCGTCGGCGGGGGGGACCTACAATGAGCAGTTCTTC.

CDR3 bases: TGCGCCAGCAGCGGTGGACAGTCCACAGATACGCAGTATTTT. Translated: CASSGGQSTDTQYF. This sequence joins TRBV5-1 and TRBJ2-3; TRBD1 is a possible D gene (6 bases). This CDR3 spans 14 amino acids. Trimming took off 4 bases at V and 2 bases at J, with 11 bases between the two ends. The V gene's germline CDR1 is SGHRS and CDR2 YFSETQ.

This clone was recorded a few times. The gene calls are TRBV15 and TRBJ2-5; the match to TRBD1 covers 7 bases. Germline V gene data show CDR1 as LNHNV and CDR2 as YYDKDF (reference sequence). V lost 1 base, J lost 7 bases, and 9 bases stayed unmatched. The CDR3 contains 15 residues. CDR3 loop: CATSRVRQGGGTQYF. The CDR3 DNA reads TGTGCCACCAGCAGAGTGCGACAGGGCGGTGGGACCCAGTACTTC.

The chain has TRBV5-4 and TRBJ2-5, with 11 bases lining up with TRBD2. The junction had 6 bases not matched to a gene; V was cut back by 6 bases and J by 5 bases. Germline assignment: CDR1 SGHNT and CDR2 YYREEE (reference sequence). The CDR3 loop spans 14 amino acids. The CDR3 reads CASTLAGGSETQYF. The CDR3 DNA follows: TGTGCCAGCACCTTAGCGGGGGGGAGTGAGACCCAGTACTTC.

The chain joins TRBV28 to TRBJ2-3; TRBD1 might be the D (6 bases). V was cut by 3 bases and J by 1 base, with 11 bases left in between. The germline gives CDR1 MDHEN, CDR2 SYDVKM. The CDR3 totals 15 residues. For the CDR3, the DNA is TGTGCCAGCAGTTTCGAAGGGGGAGGCACAGATACGCAGTATTTT. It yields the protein CASSFEGGGTDTQYF. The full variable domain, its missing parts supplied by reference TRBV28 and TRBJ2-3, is DVKVTQSSRYLVKRTGEKVFLECVQDMDHENMFWYRQDPGLGLRLIYFSYDVKMKEKGDIPEGYSVSREKKERFSLILESASTNQTSMYLCASSFEGGGTDTQYFGPGTRLTVL.

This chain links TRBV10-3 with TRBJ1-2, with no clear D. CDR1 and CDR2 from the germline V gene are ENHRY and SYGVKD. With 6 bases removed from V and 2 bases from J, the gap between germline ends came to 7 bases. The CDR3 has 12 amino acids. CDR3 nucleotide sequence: TGTGCCATCAGGGGCCAAAACTATGGCTACACCTTC. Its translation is CAIRGQNYGYTF.

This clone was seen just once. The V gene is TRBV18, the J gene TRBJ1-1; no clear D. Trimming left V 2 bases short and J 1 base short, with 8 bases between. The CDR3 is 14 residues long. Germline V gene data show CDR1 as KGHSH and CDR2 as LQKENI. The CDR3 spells CASSPNRANTEAFF. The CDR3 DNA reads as TGTGCCAGCTCACCAAACCGAGCGAACACTGAAGCTTTCTTT.

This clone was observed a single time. CDR3 sequence (DNA): TGTGCTAGTGGGATCAGGGGTAGCAATTCACCCCTCCACTTT. Residues: CASGIRGSNSPLHF. The chain has TRBV12-5 and TRBJ1-6; perhaps TRBD1 as D (6 bases). CDR3 length equals 14 residues. V lost 6 bases and J 7 bases, leaving 13 bases between the germline ends. In germline, CDR1 is LGHNT, CDR2 FRNRAP.

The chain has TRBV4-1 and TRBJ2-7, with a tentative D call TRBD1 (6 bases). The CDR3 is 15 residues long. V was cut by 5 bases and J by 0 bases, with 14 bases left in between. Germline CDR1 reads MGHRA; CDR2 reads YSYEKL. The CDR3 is CASSRQGYTSYEQYF. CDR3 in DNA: TGCGCCAGCAGCAGGCAGGGGTACACCTCCTACGAGCAGTACTTC.

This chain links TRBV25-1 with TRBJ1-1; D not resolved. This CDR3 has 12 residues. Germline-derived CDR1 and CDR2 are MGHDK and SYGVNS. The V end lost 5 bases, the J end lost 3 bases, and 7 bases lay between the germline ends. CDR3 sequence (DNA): TGTGCCAGCAGTTTCGGGTACACTGAAGCTTTCTTT. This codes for CASSFGYTEAFF.

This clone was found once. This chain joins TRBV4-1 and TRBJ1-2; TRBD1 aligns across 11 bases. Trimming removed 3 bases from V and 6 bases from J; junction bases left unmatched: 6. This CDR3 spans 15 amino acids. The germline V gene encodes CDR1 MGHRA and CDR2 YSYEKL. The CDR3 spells CASSQHGQGANGYTF. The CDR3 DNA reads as TGCGCCAGCAGCCAGCATGGACAGGGGGCTAATGGCTACACCTTC.

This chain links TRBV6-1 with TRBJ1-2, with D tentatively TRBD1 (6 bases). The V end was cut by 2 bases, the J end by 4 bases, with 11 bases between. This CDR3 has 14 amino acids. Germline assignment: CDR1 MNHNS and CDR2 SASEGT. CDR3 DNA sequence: TGTGCCAGCAGTGAAAGTGCCAGGGGCTATGGCTACACCTTC. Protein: CASSESARGYGYTF.

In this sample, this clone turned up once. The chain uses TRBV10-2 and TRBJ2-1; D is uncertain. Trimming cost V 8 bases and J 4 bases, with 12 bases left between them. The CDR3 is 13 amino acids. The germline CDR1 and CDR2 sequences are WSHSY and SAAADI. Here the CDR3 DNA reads TGCGCCAGCTCCTTGCTTCGGTACAATGAGCAGTTCTTC. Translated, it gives CASSLLRYNEQFF.

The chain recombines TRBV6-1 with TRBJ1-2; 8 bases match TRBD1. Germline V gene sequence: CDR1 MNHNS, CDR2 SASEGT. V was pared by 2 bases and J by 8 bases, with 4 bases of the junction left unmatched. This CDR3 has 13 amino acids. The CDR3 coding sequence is TGTGCCAGCAGTGAACGCGACAGGGGCGGCTACACCTTC. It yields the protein CASSERDRGGYTF.

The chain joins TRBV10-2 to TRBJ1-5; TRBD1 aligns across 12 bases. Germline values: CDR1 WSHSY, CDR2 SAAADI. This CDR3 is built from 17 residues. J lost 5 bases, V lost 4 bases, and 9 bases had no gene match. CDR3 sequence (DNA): TGCGCCAGCAGTGGTATAACCGGGACAGGGGGCGATCAGCCCCAGCATTTT. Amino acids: CASSGITGTGGDQPQHF.

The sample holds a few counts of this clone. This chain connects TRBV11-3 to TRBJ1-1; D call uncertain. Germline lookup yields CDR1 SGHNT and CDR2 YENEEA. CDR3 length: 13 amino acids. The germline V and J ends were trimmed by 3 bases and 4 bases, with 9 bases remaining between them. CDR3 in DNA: TGTGCCAGCAGCTTCGGGGTGAGCACTGAAGCTTTCTTT. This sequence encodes CASSFGVSTEAFF.

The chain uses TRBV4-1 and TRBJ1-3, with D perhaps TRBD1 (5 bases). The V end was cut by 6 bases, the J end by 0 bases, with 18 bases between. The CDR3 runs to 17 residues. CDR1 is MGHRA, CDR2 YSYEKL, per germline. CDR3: CASRRVGEGLSGNTIYF. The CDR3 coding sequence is TGCGCCAGCAGGCGGGTAGGGGAGGGCCTCTCTGGAAACACCATATATTTT.

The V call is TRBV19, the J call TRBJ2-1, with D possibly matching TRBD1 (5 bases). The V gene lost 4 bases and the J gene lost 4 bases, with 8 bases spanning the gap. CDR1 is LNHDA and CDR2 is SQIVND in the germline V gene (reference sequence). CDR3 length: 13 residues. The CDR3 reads CASSKGPYNEQFF. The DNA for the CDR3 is TGTGCCAGTAGTAAGGGGCCGTACAATGAGCAGTTCTTC.

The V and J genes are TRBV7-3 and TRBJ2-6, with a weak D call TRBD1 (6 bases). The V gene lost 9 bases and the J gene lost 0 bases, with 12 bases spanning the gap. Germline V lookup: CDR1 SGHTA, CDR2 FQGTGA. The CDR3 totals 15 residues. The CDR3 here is CASSQGYSGANVLTF. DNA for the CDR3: TGTGCCAGTTCACAGGGTTACTCTGGGGCCAACGTCCTGACTTTC.

The CDR3 region has the DNA TGTGCCAGCAAAGAGACAGGGGGCTTCGAAAAACTGTTTTTT. Translating it yields CASKETGGFEKLFF. The chain has TRBV6-5 and TRBJ1-4; 10 nucleotides match TRBD1. Germline lookup yields CDR1 MNHEY and CDR2 SVGAGI. V shed 7 bases, J shed 8 bases, and the junction held 7 bases outside the gene matches. The CDR3 is 14 residues long.

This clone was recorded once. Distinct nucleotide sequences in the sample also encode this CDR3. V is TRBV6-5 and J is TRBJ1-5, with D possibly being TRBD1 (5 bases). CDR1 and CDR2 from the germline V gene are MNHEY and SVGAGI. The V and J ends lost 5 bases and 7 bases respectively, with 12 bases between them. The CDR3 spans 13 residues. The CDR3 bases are TGTGCCAGCAGTCTGACAGCAAGACAGCCCCAGCATTTT. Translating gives CASSLTARQPQHF.

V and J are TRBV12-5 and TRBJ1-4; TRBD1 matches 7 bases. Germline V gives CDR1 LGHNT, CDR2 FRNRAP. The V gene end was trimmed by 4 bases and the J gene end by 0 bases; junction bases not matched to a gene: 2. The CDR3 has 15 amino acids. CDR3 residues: CASGWTGATNEKLFF. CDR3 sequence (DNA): TGTGCTAGTGGTTGGACAGGCGCAACTAATGAAAAACTGTTTTTT.